This T cell receptor (beta chain) originates from a study of T cell repertoires in cytomegalovirus infection (dated by TCRdb to between 2019 and 2020). Background on the whole study: Donor HLA type was relevant to the analysis, as public TCR beta signatures indicated carriage of CMV infection together with the matching HLA type.

From its cysteine to its phenylalanine, the CDR3 spans 14 amino acids. Only the CDR3 region is kept as DNA, spanning 42 bases read in frame from base 1. In the germline V gene (reference sequence), CDR1 corresponds to SEHNR and CDR2 to FQNEAQ. V gives up 2 bases and J gives up 0 bases, and the segment between their germline ends measures 8 bases. This clonotype came up a few times. The specificity of this receptor is unknown. The sample holds no much larger clone one base away, and base qualities are not on file. Sequencing was performed on an Illumina HiSeq 1500. TCRdb applied fastp at Q25 and MiXCR to the public reads, then kept only in-frame beta chains. Each entry merges the rows of one CDR3 protein and shows their most common DNA and genes. The sample yields some 700,000 distinct CDR3 sequences; 35% to 45% were counted once. The biggest ten clones account for around 2.8% of the sample. General conclusions and limits of the study: The ex vivo response was dominated by HLA-C-restricted CMV-specific TCR beta clonotypes, which also provided the single most frequent clonotype in two of eight donors. In both this cohort and an independent roughly 330-donor cohort, the cumulative frequency of public TCR beta family members distinguished carriers of CMV infection plus the relevant HLA type.

The sequenced sample consisted of PBMCs. This TCR came from a human donor in good health (CMV status not recorded). Some clones in this sample may be carry-over from other donors' samples. The chain joins TRBV7-9 to TRBJ2-7; a weak D assignment points to TRBD2 (5 bases agree). The DNA sequence follows: TGTGCCAGCAGCTTATCCGGGATCTCCTACGAGCAGTACTTC. The resulting protein is CASSLSGISYEQYF.